These 17 T cell receptor beta chains originate from one sample sequenced in a study of CD8 T cells in Susac syndrome. After extraction with the RNeasy kit, 0.5 to 1 ug of the RNA was reverse transcribed using random hexamers. TCRdb itself ran the immunoSEQ multiplex PCR reads through MiXCR, one entry per CDR3 protein. The table records around 56,000 distinct CDR3 sequences, approximately 92% of them present only once. Sample: CD8+ T cells from PBMCs. The receptors come from a human donor in good health.

This clonotype was observed a handful of times. V gene TRBV5-6 combines with J gene TRBJ2-7, with D unclear. Germline CDR1 SGHDT, CDR2 YYEEEE. CDR3 length: 14 residues. V dropped 0 bases and J dropped 2 bases, with 9 bases sitting between them. Here the CDR3 DNA reads TGTGCCAGCAGCTTGGACACTAAGCCCTACGAGCAGTACTTC. It is translated as CASSLDTKPYEQYF. Full variable domain (outside the CDR3, taken from reference TRBV5-6 and TRBJ2-7): DAGVTQSPTHLIKTRGQQVTLRCSPKSGHDTVSWYQQALGQGPQFIFQYYEEEERQRGNFPDRFSGHQFPNYSSELNVNALLLGDSALYLCASSLDTKPYEQYFGPGTRLTVT.

This chain connects TRBV10-3 to TRBJ1-5; 9 nucleotides match TRBD1. CDR1 ENHRY and CDR2 SYGVKD come from the germline V gene. The CDR3 extends over 15 amino acids. The trim removed 5 bases at V and 7 bases at J, leaving 9 bases unmatched. The DNA for the CDR3 is TGTGCCATCAGTATGGACAGGGGAGGGAGCCAGCCCCAGCATTTT. Encoded protein: CAISMDRGGSQPQHF.

In DNA, the CDR3 is TGTGCCAGCAGCTTGGATCAGGGGGTTCTCTACGAGCAGTACTTC. It codes for CASSLDQGVLYEQYF. The rearrangement joins TRBV5-4 to TRBJ2-7, with 7 nucleotides matching TRBD1. V was pared by 0 bases and J by 3 bases, with 6 bases of the junction left unmatched. CDR3 length: 15 residues. CDR1 is SGHNT, CDR2 YYREEE, per germline (reference sequence).

The chain has TRBV20-1 and TRBJ1-3; D uncertain. Looked up from germline, CDR1 is DFQATT and CDR2 is SNEGSKA (reference sequence). Trimming stripped 0 bases from V and 0 bases from J, with 12 bases between. The CDR3 has 16 amino acids. CDR3 sequence (DNA): TGCAGTGCTAGAGATCCGGCTTGGGGCTCTGGAAACACCATATATTTT. Translation: CSARDPAWGSGNTIYF.

V usage is TRBV20-1 and J usage is TRBJ1-1; tentative D call: TRBD1 (6 bases). Germline V gene sequence: CDR1 DFQATT, CDR2 SNEGSKA (reference sequence). This CDR3 region has 17 residues. V was shortened by 6 bases and J by 1 base, with 24 bases between the two germline ends. The CDR3 spells CSAESDRRGSQNTEAFF. CDR3 DNA sequence: TGCAGTGCCGAATCGGACCGCAGGGGATCCCAGAACACTGAAGCTTTCTTT.

The chain is built from TRBV29-1 and TRBJ2-7, with TRBD2 matching 7 bases. After removal of 3 bases from V and 3 bases from J, the junction contained 5 bases not matched to a gene. Germline CDR1 and CDR2: SQVTM and ANQGSEA. The length of the CDR3 is 13 residues. The CDR3 DNA is TGCAGCGTTGATACGGGGGGAGGCTACGAGCAGTACTTC. This codes for CSVDTGGGYEQYF.

J is TRBJ1-1 and V is TRBV3-1; D ambiguous. V lost 0 bases, J lost 1 base, and 9 bases lay in between. The CDR3 length is 15 residues. CDR1 and CDR2 from the germline V gene are LGHDT and YNNKEL (reference sequence). This CDR3 is CASSQDFGSNTEAFF. The CDR3 DNA is TGTGCCAGCAGCCAAGATTTCGGCTCGAACACTGAAGCTTTCTTT.

The chain employs TRBV30 and TRBJ2-1, with 7 bases fitting TRBD2. Trimming removed 1 base from V and 9 bases from J; junction bases left unmatched: 12. The CDR3 has 15 residues. The germline V gene encodes CDR1 GTSNPN and CDR2 SVGIG (reference sequence). The CDR3 DNA reads TGTGCCTGGAGTGAGATGGGAGGGGAGGACGGTGAGCAGTTCTTC. Translation gives CAWSEMGGEDGEQFF.

The genes are TRBV9 and TRBJ2-1, with unresolved D. Trimming cost V 4 bases and J 6 bases, with 14 bases left between them. Germline lookup yields CDR1 SGDLS and CDR2 YYNGEE. The CDR3 runs to 14 residues. In nucleotides, the CDR3 is TGTGCCAGCAGCCCGCAACGCGGATTCAATGAGCAGTTCTTC. The encoded protein is CASSPQRGFNEQFF.

V usage is TRBV7-3 and J usage is TRBJ2-1; D call uncertain. The CDR3 totals 15 residues. V was pared by 1 base and J by 2 bases, with 9 bases between. Germline lookup yields CDR1 SGHTA and CDR2 FQGTGA. The CDR3 region has the DNA TGTGCCAGCAGCTTAAAAGGGCCGACCTACAATGAGCAGTTCTTC. Its translation: CASSLKGPTYNEQFF.

The chain has TRBV11-2 and TRBJ2-1; D gene uncertain. Looked up from germline, CDR1 is SGHAT and CDR2 is FQNNGV. Trimming pared 2 bases from V and 5 bases from J, leaving 7 bases between. The CDR3 has 13 residues. CDR3 DNA sequence: TGTGCCAGCAGCTTATCCGGCCACAATGAGCAGTTCTTC. It yields the protein CASSLSGHNEQFF.

The gene calls are TRBV28 and TRBJ1-4, with 8 bases fitting TRBD1. Germline V CDR1 and CDR2: MDHEN, SYDVKM. There are 14 residues in the CDR3. Trimming removed 5 bases from V and 7 bases from J; junction bases left unmatched: 6. CDR3 region: CASSVDREVEKLFF. DNA for the CDR3: TGTGCCAGCAGTGTGGACAGGGAAGTTGAAAAACTGTTTTTT.

The CDR3 loop reads CASSDRDTYEQYF. CDR3 DNA: TGTGCCAGCAGTGACAGGGACACCTACGAGCAGTACTTC. J is TRBJ2-7 and V is TRBV25-1, with D possibly being TRBD1 (6 bases). With 3 bases removed from V and 2 bases from J, the gap between germline ends came to 8 bases. From germline, CDR1 is MGHDK and CDR2 SYGVNS. This CDR3 has 13 residues.

The J gene is TRBJ1-4, the V gene TRBV7-9; D remains unclear. The CDR3 is 14 residues long. V gave up 1 base and J gave up 12 bases, with 15 bases separating them. Germline CDR1 reads SEHNR; CDR2 reads FQNEAQ (reference sequence). CDR3 in DNA: TGTGCCAGCAGCTTAGGACCCGCCATCGGGGAACTGTTTTTT. This translates into CASSLGPAIGELFF.

CDR3 nucleotides: TGTGCCAGCAGCACGACTAGCGGGGGATACAATGAGCAGTTCTTC. Its translation: CASSTTSGGYNEQFF. The chain carries TRBV6-6 and TRBJ2-1, with 12 bases that match TRBD2. The CDR3 has 15 amino acids. Per the germline V gene, CDR1 is MNHNY and CDR2 is SVGAGI (reference sequence). V lost 6 bases to trimming and J lost 4 bases; unmatched junction nucleotides: 4.

The chain combines TRBV7-9 with TRBJ1-2; D perhaps matches TRBD1 (5 bases). The CDR3 is 14 amino acids. Trimming removed 3 bases at V and 6 bases at J, with 14 bases between. CDR1 and CDR2 (germline): SEHNR, FQNEAQ (reference sequence). The CDR3, as DNA: TGTGCCAGCAGCTTCTTAGGGGAGGAGGATGGCTACACCTTC. Translating it yields CASSFLGEEDGYTF.

The chain combines TRBV6-2 or TRBV6-3 with TRBJ1-1; D uncertain. The V and J ends lost 7 bases and 0 bases respectively, with 9 bases between them. CDR3 length equals 13 residues. Germline values: CDR1 MNHEY, CDR2 SVGEGT. CDR3 nucleotides: TGTGCCAGCATTCAGATAATGAACACTGAAGCTTTCTTT. It encodes CASIQIMNTEAFF.